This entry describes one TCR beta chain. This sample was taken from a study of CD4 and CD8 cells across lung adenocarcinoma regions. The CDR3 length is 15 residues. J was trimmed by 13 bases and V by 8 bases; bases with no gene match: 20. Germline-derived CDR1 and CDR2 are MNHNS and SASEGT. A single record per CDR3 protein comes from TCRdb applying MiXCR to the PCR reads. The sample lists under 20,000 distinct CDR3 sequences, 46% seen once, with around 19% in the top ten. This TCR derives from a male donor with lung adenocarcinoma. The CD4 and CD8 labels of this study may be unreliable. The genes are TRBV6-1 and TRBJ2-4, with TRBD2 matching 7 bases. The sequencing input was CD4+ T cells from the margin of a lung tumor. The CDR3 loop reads CASGPGGRAKNMQYF. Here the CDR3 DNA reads TGTGCCAGCGGTCCGGGAGGACGAGCGAAAAATATGCAGTACTTC.